These T cell receptor beta chains were read from a single sample in a study of quantifying T cell responses using KT2 cells. TCRdb re-called the UMI-ligation and nested PCR reads with MiXCR, one entry per CDR3 protein. The sample holds some 41,000 distinct CDR3 sequences, about 15% seen once. Sequencing used PBMCs spiked with cells of the T cell clone KT2. The receptors were sampled from a human donor. Both conserved end residues are part of each CDR3. D genes are given only for firm matches. Not all rows give a size; the values are once, few, many and, for expanded clones, a class.

d_call	j_call	clone_size	v_call	cdr3_nt	cdr3_aa
-	TRBJ2-7	many	TRBV5-6	TGTGCCAGCCACCTTTTCGGACCTCAACCCTACGAGCAGTACTTC	CASHLFGPQPYEQYF
TRBD1	TRBJ1-6	-	TRBV20-1	TGCAGTGCTCTAAGGACAGGGGGAGATTCACCCCTCCACTTT	CSALRTGGDSPLHF
-	TRBJ2-1	-	TRBV6-2/TRBV6-3	TGTGCCAGCAGTGACAAGGACACCCTTTGTTACAATGAGCAGTTCTTC	CASSDKDTLCYNEQFF
-	TRBJ2-1	-	TRBV13	TGTGCCAGCAGCTCCTTGGGGGACTCCTACAATGAGCAGTTCTTC	CASSSLGDSYNEQFF
-	TRBJ2-7	few	TRBV20-1	TGCAGTGCTAGAGTAGGAGGGGCTTGGGAGGAGCAGTACTTC	CSARVGGAWEEQYF
-	TRBJ2-1	-	TRBV6-5	TGTGCCAGCAGTTCGCCCGCCCCCGGGCACAATGAGCAGTTCTTC	CASSSPAPGHNEQFF
TRBD2	TRBJ2-7	few	TRBV5-1	TGCGCCAGCAAGCTCCGGTCTACTAGCGGGGGGGCCTACGAGCAGTACTTC	CASKLRSTSGGAYEQYF
-	TRBJ2-3	many	TRBV14	TGTGCCAGCAGCCAAGACGAGGCTCCACGGACAGATACGCAGTATTTT	CASSQDEAPRTDTQYF
-	TRBJ1-5	-	TRBV2	TGTGCCAGCAGCATCACCGGGACGGCTAAAAGTTATCAGCCCCAGCATTTT	CASSITGTAKSYQPQHF
-	TRBJ2-1	few	TRBV3-1	TGTGCCAGCAGCTTAACAGACCGGAAGGTGTTCTTC	CASSLTDRKVFF
-	TRBJ2-1	many	TRBV30	TGTGCCTGGAGTGGAACTAGGCGGTCTGAGCAGTTCTTC	CAWSGTRRSEQFF
TRBD1	TRBJ1-1	few	TRBV5-1	TGCGCCAGCAGCCGGGAGCAGGGGGCTGGCACTGAAGCTTTCTTT	CASSREQGAGTEAFF
TRBD1	TRBJ1-4	once	TRBV5-1	TGCGCCAGCAGCTGGGACAGCTTTGCAACTAATGAAAAACTGTTTTTT	CASSWDSFATNEKLFF
-	TRBJ2-7	few	TRBV5-1	TGCGCCAGCAGCTTGGATAGGGCAGCCTACGAGCAGTACTTC	CASSLDRAAYEQYF
-	TRBJ2-7	-	TRBV20-1	TGCAGTGCTAGAGAACCCGGCTTCCGTGATCGATCCTACGAGCAGTACTTC	CSAREPGFRDRSYEQYF
-	TRBJ2-7	few	TRBV7-8	TGTGCCAGCAGCTGGGGCGAGGCTAACGAGCAGTACTTC	CASSWGEANEQYF
TRBD2	TRBJ2-4	few	TRBV11-2	TGTGCCAGCAGCTTAGGGGTTGCGGGGGGGCACATTCAGTACTTC	CASSLGVAGGHIQYF
-	TRBJ1-4	-	TRBV5-6	TGTGCCAGCAGCTTGTGGCAAACAAATGAAAAACTGTTTTTT	CASSLWQTNEKLFF
-	TRBJ2-5	-	TRBV20-1	TGCAGTGCCAAACCCCGACTGGCCGCCGAGACCCAGTACTTC	CSAKPRLAAETQYF
-	TRBJ2-7	few	TRBV7-3	TGTGCCAGCAGTCGACAAGGTGGCCACGAGCAGTACTTC	CASSRQGGHEQYF
-	TRBJ2-3	few	TRBV12-3/TRBV12-4	TGTGCCAGCAGTTTTCAGGTTGGCGATACGCAGTATTTT	CASSFQVGDTQYF
-	TRBJ1-1	-	TRBV20-1	TGCAGTGCTAGAGATATACAGGCGGCGAACACTGAAGCTTTCTTT	CSARDIQAANTEAFF
TRBD1	TRBJ1-1	-	TRBV12-5	TGTGCTAGTGGTAAGGGACAGGGAGGGACTGAAGCTTTCTTT	CASGKGQGGTEAFF
-	TRBJ2-6	few	TRBV5-1	TGCGCCAGCAGCTTGTATCCCGTCAGGGGACCGAGCTCTGGGGCCAACGTCCTGACTTTC	CASSLYPVRGPSSGANVLTF
-	TRBJ1-6	-	TRBV11-1	TGTGCCAGCAGCTTCGGCCGGGCTTCACCCCTCCACTTT	CASSFGRASPLHF
TRBD2	TRBJ2-5	-	TRBV23-1	TGCGCCAGCACCCAGGGACTAACCCAAGAGACCCAGTACTTC	CASTQGLTQETQYF